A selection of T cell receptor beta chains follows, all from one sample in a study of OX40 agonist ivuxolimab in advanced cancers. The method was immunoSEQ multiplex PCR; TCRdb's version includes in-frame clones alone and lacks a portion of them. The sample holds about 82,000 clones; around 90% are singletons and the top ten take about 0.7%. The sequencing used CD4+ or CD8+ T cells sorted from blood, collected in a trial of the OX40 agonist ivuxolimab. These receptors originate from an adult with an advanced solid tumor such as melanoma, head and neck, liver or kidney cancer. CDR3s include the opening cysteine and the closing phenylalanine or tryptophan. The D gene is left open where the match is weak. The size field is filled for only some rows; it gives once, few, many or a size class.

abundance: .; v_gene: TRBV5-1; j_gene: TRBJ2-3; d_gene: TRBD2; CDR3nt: TGCGCCAGCAGGCGGGAGACTAGCACAGATACGCAGTATTTT; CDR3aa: CASRRETSTDTQYF
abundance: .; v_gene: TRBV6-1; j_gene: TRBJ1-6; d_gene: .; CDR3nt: TGTGCCAGCAGTGACAGTAATAATTCACCCCTCCACTTT; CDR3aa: CASSDSNNSPLHF
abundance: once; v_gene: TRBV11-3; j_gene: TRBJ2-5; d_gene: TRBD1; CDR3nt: TGTGCCAGCAGCTTAGGGACAGGAGGCCAAGAGACCCAGTACTTC; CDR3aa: CASSLGTGGQETQYF
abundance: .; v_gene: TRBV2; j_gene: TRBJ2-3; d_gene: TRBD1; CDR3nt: TGTGCCAGCCAACAGGGGACAGATACGCAGTATTTT; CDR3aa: CASQQGTDTQYF
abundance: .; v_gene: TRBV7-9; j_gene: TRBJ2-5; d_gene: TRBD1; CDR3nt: TGTGCCAGCAGCTCGGGACAGTACCAAGAGACCCAGTACTTC; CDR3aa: CASSSGQYQETQYF
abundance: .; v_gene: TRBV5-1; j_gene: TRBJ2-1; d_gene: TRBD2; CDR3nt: TGCGCCAGCAGCTTGGGGGGACTAGCGGACAATGAGCAGTTCTTC; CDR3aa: CASSLGGLADNEQFF
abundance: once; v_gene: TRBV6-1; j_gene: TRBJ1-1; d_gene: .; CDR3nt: TGTGCCAGCAAAGTCCCAGGGAGGACTGAAGCTTTCTTT; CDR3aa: CASKVPGRTEAFF
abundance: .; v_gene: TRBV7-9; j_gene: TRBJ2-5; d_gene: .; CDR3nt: TGTGCCAGCAGCTTGTTGAGTCAAGAGACCCAGTACTTC; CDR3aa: CASSLLSQETQYF
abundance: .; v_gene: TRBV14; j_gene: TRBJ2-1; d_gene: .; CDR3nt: TGTGCCAGCAGCCACTCAGCGGACCCTCCCTACAATGAGCAGTTCTTC; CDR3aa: CASSHSADPPYNEQFF
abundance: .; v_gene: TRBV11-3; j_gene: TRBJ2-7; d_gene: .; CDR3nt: TGTGCCAGCAGCTTAGTTGTCGGGCACGAGCAGTACTTC; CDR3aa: CASSLVVGHEQYF